The sequence of this T cell receptor beta chain was determined in a study of OX40 agonist ivuxolimab in advanced cancers. Measured with immunoSEQ multiplex PCR; TCRdb has only the in-frame clones, and not every one. The repertoire holds more than 100,000 clones, with more than 85% as singletons. Study-level findings and limits: Some of the nonresponding patients also showed low levels of normalized T-cell clonal expansion.

V lost 5 bases to trimming and J lost 1 base; unmatched junction nucleotides: 11. The CDR3 sequence is 19 residues long. Per the germline V gene, CDR1 is WNHNN and CDR2 is SYGVQD (reference sequence). The sample holds one count of this clone. Its specificity is unknown. This rearrangement joins TRBV10-1 to TRBJ2-1, with TRBD2 matching 13 bases. The sample consisted of CD4+ or CD8+ T cells sorted from blood, taken in a trial of the OX40 agonist ivuxolimab. This receptor was obtained from an adult with an advanced solid tumor such as melanoma, head and neck, liver or kidney cancer. This chain's CDR3 is CASSPPGLAGSESYNEQFF. Written as DNA, the CDR3 is TGCGCCAGCAGTCCCCCGGGACTAGCGGGGTCAGAATCCTACAATGAGCAGTTCTTC.